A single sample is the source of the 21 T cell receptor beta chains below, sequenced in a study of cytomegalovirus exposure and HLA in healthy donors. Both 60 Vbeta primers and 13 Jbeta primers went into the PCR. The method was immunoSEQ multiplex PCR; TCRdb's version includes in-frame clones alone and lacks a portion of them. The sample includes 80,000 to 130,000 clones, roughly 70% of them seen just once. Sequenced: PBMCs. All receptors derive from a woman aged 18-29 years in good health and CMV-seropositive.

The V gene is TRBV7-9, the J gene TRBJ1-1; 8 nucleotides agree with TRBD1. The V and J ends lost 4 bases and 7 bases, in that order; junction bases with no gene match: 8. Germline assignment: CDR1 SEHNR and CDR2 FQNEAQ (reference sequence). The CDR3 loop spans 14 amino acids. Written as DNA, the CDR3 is TGTGCCAGCAGCTATGAGACAGGGGTTGTTGAAGCTTTCTTT. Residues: CASSYETGVVEAFF.

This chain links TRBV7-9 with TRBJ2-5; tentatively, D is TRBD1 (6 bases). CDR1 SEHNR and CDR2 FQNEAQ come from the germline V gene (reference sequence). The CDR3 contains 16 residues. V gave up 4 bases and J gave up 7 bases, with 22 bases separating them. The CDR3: CASSSDPRTVYGTQYF. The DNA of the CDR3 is TGTGCCAGCAGCTCTGACCCAAGGACAGTTTATGGGACCCAGTACTTC.

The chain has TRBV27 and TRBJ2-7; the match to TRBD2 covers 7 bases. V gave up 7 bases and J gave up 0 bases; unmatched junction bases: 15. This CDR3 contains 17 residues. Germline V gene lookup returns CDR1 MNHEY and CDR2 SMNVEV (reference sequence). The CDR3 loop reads CASTQSSSGDLSYEQYF. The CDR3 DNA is TGTGCCAGCACCCAGTCGTCGAGCGGGGACCTCTCCTACGAGCAGTACTTC.

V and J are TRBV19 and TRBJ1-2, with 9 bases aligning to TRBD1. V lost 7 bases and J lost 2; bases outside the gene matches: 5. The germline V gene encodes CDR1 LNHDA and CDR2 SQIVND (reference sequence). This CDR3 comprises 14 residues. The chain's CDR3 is CASTRDRANYGYTF. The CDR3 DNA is TGTGCCAGTACCCGGGACAGGGCAAACTATGGCTACACCTTC.

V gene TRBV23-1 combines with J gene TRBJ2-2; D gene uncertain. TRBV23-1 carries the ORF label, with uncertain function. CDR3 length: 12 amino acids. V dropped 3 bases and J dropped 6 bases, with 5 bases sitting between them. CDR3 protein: CASSQSPGELFF. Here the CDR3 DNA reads TGCGCCAGCAGTCAGAGTCCCGGGGAGCTGTTTTTT.

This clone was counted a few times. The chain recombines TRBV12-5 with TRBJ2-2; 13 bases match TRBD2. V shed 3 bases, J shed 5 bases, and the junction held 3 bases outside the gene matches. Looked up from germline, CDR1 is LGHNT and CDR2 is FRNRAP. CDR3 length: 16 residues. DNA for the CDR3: TGTGCTAGTGGTTTCGGACTAGCGGGAGTTACCGGGGAGCTGTTTTTT. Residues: CASGFGLAGVTGELFF.

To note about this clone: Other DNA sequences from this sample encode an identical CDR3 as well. CDR3 sequence: CARSLLRVAFDEQYF. CDR3 DNA: TGTGCCAGAAGCTTGCTACGGGTAGCTTTCGACGAGCAGTACTTC. V is TRBV5-3 and J is TRBJ2-7; no reliable D call. TRBV5-3 is given ORF status, its function remaining uncertain. There are 15 residues in the CDR3. V was clipped by 1 base and J by 5 bases, with 16 bases between them.

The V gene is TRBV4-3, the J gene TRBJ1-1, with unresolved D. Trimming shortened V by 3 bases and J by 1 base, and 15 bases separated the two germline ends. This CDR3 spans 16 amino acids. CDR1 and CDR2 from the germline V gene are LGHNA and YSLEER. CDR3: CASSHPREGRNTEAFF. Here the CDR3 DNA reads TGCGCCAGCAGCCACCCCCGAGAGGGCCGGAACACTGAAGCTTTCTTT.

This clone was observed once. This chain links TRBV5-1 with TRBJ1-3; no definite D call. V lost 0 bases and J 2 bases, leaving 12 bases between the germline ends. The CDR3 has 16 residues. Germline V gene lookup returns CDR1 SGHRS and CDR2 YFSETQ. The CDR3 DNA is TGCGCCAGCAGCTTGGGGCCCAGCGGGACTGGAAACACCATATATTTT. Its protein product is CASSLGPSGTGNTIYF.

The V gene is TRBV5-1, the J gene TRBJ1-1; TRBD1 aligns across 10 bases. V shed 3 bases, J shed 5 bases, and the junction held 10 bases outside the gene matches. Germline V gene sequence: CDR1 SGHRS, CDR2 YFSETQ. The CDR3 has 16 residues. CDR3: CASSSRDRGKETEAFF. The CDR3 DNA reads TGCGCCAGCAGCTCCCGGGACAGGGGTAAGGAGACTGAAGCTTTCTTT.

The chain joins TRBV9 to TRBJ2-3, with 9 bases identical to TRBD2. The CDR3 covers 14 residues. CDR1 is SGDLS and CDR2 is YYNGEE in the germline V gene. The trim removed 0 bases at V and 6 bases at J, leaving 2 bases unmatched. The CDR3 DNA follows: TGTGCCAGCAGCGTAGTTAGCGGGAGTGATACGCAGTATTTT. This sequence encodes CASSVVSGSDTQYF.

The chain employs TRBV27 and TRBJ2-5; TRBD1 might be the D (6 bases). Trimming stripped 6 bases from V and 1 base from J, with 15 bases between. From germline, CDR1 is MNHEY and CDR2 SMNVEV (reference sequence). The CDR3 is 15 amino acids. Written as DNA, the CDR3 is TGTGCCAGCAGCCACAGGGCTAGGGGCCAAGAGACCCAGTACTTC. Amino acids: CASSHRARGQETQYF.

CDR3 protein: CASSEDYRRGTEAFF. The DNA of the CDR3 is TGTGCCAGCAGTGAAGATTATAGGAGGGGCACTGAAGCTTTCTTT. The chain is built from TRBV6-1 and TRBJ1-1, with D possibly matching TRBD1 (5 bases). With 1 base removed from V and 4 bases from J, the gap between germline ends came to 13 bases. CDR1 MNHNS and CDR2 SASEGT come from the germline V gene. The CDR3 spans 15 residues.

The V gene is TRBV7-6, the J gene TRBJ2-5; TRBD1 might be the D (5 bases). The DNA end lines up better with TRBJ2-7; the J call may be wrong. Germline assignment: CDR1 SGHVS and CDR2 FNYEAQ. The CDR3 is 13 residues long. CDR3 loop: CASSQGSVYEQYF. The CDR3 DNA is TGTGCCAGCAGCCAGGGTAGTGTTTACGAGCAGTACTTC.

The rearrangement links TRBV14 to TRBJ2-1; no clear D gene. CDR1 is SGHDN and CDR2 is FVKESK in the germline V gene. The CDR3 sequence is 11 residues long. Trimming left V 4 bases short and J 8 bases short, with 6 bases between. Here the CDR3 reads CASSLFDEQFF. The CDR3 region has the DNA TGTGCCAGCAGCCTATTCGATGAGCAGTTCTTC.

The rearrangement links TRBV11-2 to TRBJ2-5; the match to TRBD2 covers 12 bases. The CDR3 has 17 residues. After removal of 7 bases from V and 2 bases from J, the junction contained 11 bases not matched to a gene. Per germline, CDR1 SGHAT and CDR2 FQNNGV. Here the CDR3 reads CASTPGASGRGQETQYF. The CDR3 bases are TGTGCCAGCACCCCGGGGGCTAGCGGGAGGGGACAAGAGACCCAGTACTTC.

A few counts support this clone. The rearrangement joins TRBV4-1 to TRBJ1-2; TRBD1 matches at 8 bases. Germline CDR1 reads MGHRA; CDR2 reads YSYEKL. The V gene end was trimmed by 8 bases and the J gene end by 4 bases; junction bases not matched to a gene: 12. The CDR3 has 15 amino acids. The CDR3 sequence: CASHSTGGRGYGYTF. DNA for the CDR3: TGCGCCAGCCACTCTACAGGGGGGCGCGGCTATGGCTACACCTTC.

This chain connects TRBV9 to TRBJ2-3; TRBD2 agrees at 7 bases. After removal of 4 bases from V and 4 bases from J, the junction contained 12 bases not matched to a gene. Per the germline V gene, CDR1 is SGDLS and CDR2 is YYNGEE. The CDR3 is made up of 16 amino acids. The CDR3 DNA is TGTGCCAGCAGCTCCAGGACTAGTTTAGTCCCAGATACGCAGTATTTT. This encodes CASSSRTSLVPDTQYF.

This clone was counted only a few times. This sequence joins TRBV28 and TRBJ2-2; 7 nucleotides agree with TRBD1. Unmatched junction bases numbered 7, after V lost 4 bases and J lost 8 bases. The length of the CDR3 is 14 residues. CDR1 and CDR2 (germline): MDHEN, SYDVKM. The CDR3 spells CASSYTGTAGELFF. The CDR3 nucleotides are TGTGCCAGCAGTTACACGGGGACAGCAGGGGAGCTGTTTTTT.

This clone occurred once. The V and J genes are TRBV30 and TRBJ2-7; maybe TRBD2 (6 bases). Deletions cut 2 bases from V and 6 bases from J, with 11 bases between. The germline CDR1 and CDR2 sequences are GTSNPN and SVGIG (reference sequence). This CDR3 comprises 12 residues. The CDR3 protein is CAWSISGGEQYF. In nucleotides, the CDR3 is TGTGCCTGGAGTATCTCCGGGGGCGAGCAGTACTTC.

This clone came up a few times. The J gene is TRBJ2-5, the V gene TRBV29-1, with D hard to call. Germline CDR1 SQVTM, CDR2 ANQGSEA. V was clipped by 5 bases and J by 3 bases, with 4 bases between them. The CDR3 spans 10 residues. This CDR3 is CSVLEETQYF. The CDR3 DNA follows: TGCAGCGTTCTAGAAGAGACCCAGTACTTC.